What follows are 17 T cell receptor beta chains derived from one specimen sequenced in a study of blood T cell repertoires in COVID-19. Data came from immunoSEQ multiplex PCR; TCRdb stores just in-frame clones and leaves some out. Of about 170,000 clones in the sample, about nine tenths were seen once. The sample taken for sequencing was peripheral blood. The source of these receptors is a man younger than 35 with COVID-19, enrolled during active disease.

This clone was detected only once. The chain combines TRBV30 with TRBJ1-5; 7 nucleotides agree with TRBD1. Germline trimming cut 3 bases from V and 1 base from J; bases unmatched to any gene: 0. CDR3 length: 13 residues. Germline values: CDR1 GTSNPN, CDR2 SVGIG (reference sequence). CDR3 region: CAWRGQSNQPQHF. CDR3 nucleotides: TGTGCCTGGAGGGGACAGAGCAATCAGCCCCAGCATTTT.

In its sample, this clone was seen once. This chain connects TRBV5-4 to TRBJ1-6; D might be TRBD1 (6 bases). The germline V and J ends were trimmed by 0 bases and 8 bases, with 15 bases remaining between them. The CDR3 has 16 residues. Germline V gene data show CDR1 as SGHNT and CDR2 as YYREEE (reference sequence). CDR3 protein: CASSLGGPGGDSPLHF. The CDR3 nucleotides read TGTGCCAGCAGCTTGGGGGGGCCGGGAGGGGATTCACCCCTCCACTTT.

This rearrangement joins TRBV28 to TRBJ1-2; 10 bases are shared with TRBD1. The length of the CDR3 is 15 residues. The trim removed 6 bases at V and 2 bases at J, leaving 6 bases unmatched. The germline V gene encodes CDR1 MDHEN and CDR2 SYDVKM. CDR3 DNA sequence: TGTGCCAGCAGGTTACCGGGACAGGGGAACTATGGCTACACCTTC. It encodes CASRLPGQGNYGYTF.

This clone was detected once. Other DNA sequences in this sample translate to the same CDR3. This chain joins TRBV28 and TRBJ1-6, with TRBD1 matching over 7 bases. This CDR3 has 16 amino acids. The junction had 2 bases not matched to a gene; V was cut back by 1 base and J by 2 bases. Germline V CDR1 and CDR2: MDHEN, SYDVKM. The CDR3: CASSLYRGTYNSPLHF. CDR3 sequence (DNA): TGTGCCAGCAGTTTATACAGGGGTACCTATAATTCACCCCTCCACTTT.

As regards this clone: The junction and the germline gene differ at one end; a read error may be behind it. V is TRBV28 and J is TRBJ1-2, with 9 bases that match TRBD1. The CDR3 extends over 13 amino acids. The germline V gene encodes CDR1 MDHEN and CDR2 SYDVKM. In DNA, the CDR3 is TGTGCCAGCAGTCTCTCCCCCTGGGACGGACAGGGGTTC. Protein: CASSLSPWDGQGF.

This clone appeared once. V gene TRBV2 combines with J gene TRBJ2-1; 7 bases fit TRBD2. Trimming removed 6 bases from V and 2 bases from J; junction bases left unmatched: 7. The CDR3 loop spans 15 amino acids. Germline assignment: CDR1 SNHLY and CDR2 FYNNEI. The CDR3 sequence: CASRAGTTAYNEQFF. As DNA, the CDR3 is TGTGCCAGCAGAGCCGGGACTACCGCCTACAATGAGCAGTTCTTC.

In DNA form, the CDR3 reads TGCAGTTTAGGGGAGGCCCCCTACACCTTC. Translated, it gives CSLGEAPYTF. This rearrangement joins TRBV20-1 to TRBJ1-2; D may be TRBD1 (5 bases). Germline V gene sequence: CDR1 DFQATT, CDR2 SNEGSKA (reference sequence). Trimming took off 8 bases at V and 10 bases at J, with 14 bases between the two ends. This CDR3 is built from 10 residues.

This chain links TRBV5-6 with TRBJ2-4, with D uncertain. The CDR3 runs to 14 residues. Per the germline V gene, CDR1 is SGHDT and CDR2 is YYEEEE. V was trimmed by 7 bases and J by 3 bases, leaving 14 bases between them. The DNA of the CDR3 is TGTGCCAGCTTGAGAGGAGAAGGCAAAAACATTCAGTACTTC. Translated: CASLRGEGKNIQYF. The full variable domain, completed using reference TRBV5-6 and TRBJ2-4, is DAGVTQSPTHLIKTRGQQVTLRCSPKSGHDTVSWYQQALGQGPQFIFQYYEEEERQRGNFPDRFSGHQFPNYSSELNVNALLLGDSALYLCASLRGEGKNIQYFGAGTRLSVL.

The chain joins TRBV11-2 to TRBJ2-6, with 8 bases identical to TRBD1. V was pared by 6 bases and J by 0 bases, with 7 bases of the junction left unmatched. The CDR3 length is 17 residues. From germline, CDR1 is SGHAT and CDR2 FQNNGV. This CDR3 reads CASRVGQANSGANVLTF. The CDR3 coding sequence is TGTGCCAGCAGGGTGGGACAGGCTAACTCTGGGGCCAACGTCCTGACTTTC.

This chain links TRBV6-1 with TRBJ2-1, with 14 bases identical to TRBD2. This CDR3 is 14 amino acids long. Germline V gives CDR1 MNHNS, CDR2 SASEGT. V shed 4 bases and J 7 bases; nucleotides not matched to a gene: 0. DNA of the CDR3: TGTGCCAGCAGTGGGACTAGCGGGAGGAATGAGCAGTTCTTC. It is translated as CASSGTSGRNEQFF.

This clone was observed a single time. The rearrangement uses TRBV2 and TRBJ2-7, with 11 bases that match TRBD1. Trimming took 7 bases from V and 7 from J; bases not matched to a gene: 12. The germline V gene has CDR1 SNHLY and CDR2 FYNNEI. The CDR3 has 15 amino acids. The DNA for the CDR3 is TGTGCCAGCATTCCCACCGGGACAGGGGGATGGGAGCAGTACTTC. Translated: CASIPTGTGGWEQYF.

This chain links TRBV11-3 with TRBJ2-3; 9 bases match TRBD1. Germline lookup yields CDR1 SGHNT and CDR2 YENEEA. Trimming removed 4 bases from V and 0 bases from J; junction bases left unmatched: 5. This CDR3 has 16 amino acids. The CDR3 DNA reads as TGTGCCAGCAGCTCGGGGGACAGGGAGAGCACAGATACGCAGTATTTT. This translates into CASSSGDRESTDTQYF.

CDR3 in amino acids: CASSCQPGQQPRGYTF. DNA of the CDR3: TGTGCCAGCAGCTGCCAACCGGGACAGCAGCCTCGGGGCTACACCTTC. The chain links TRBV5-6 to TRBJ1-2, with 7 bases that match TRBD1. The germline V gene encodes CDR1 SGHDT and CDR2 YYEEEE. The CDR3 is 16 residues long. V was pared by 3 bases and J by 8 bases, with 16 bases of the junction left unmatched.

The chain uses TRBV2 and TRBJ2-1, with TRBD2 matching over 10 bases. The ends lost 6 bases at V and 0 bases at J; junction bases unmatched: 11. Per germline, CDR1 SNHLY and CDR2 FYNNEI. The CDR3 contains 18 residues. CDR3 sequence reads: CASREREGFGGSYNEQFF. In nucleotides, the CDR3 is TGTGCCAGCAGGGAGCGGGAGGGCTTTGGGGGCTCCTACAATGAGCAGTTCTTC.

This chain links TRBV28 with TRBJ2-7, with 7 bases matching TRBD2. This CDR3 spans 15 amino acids. Germline lookup yields CDR1 MDHEN and CDR2 SYDVKM. The trim removed 6 bases at V and 0 bases at J, leaving 8 bases unmatched. The CDR3 loop reads CASSTDGRSSYEQYF. The CDR3 DNA follows: TGTGCCAGCAGCACAGACGGGAGGAGCTCCTACGAGCAGTACTTC. The complete variable domain, with remaining parts taken from reference TRBV28 and TRBJ2-7, reads DVKVTQSSRYLVKRTGEKVFLECVQDMDHENMFWYRQDPGLGLRLIYFSYDVKMKEKGDIPEGYSVSREKKERFSLILESASTNQTSMYLCASSTDGRSSYEQYFGPGTRLTVT.

The chain combines TRBV7-2 with TRBJ2-3; perhaps TRBD2 as D (5 bases). Germline-derived CDR1 and CDR2 are SGHTA and FQGNSA. With 5 bases removed from V and 2 bases from J, the gap between germline ends came to 17 bases. CDR3 length: 16 residues. For the CDR3, the DNA is TGTGCCAGCAGCGTACGTTTCGGGGTATACACAGATACGCAGTATTTT. Protein: CASSVRFGVYTDTQYF. Filled out from reference TRBV7-2 and TRBJ2-3, the complete variable domain reads GAGVSQSPSNKVTEKGKDVELRCDPISGHTALYWYRQSLGQGLEFLIYFQGNSAPDKSGLPSDRFSAERTGGSVSTLTIQRTQQEDSAVYLCASSVRFGVYTDTQYFGPGTRLTVL.

The chain combines TRBV14 with TRBJ1-1; weak D call: TRBD1 (5 bases). V shed 0 bases and J shed 4 bases, with 15 bases lying between them. Germline values: CDR1 SGHDN, CDR2 FVKESK. The CDR3 extends over 16 amino acids. DNA for the CDR3: TGTGCCAGCAGCCAAGATTGGGGCAGGCAGTCCACTGAAGCTTTCTTT. Its translation: CASSQDWGRQSTEAFF. The variable domain in full, completed from reference TRBV14 and TRBJ1-1, reads EAGVTQFPSHSVIEKGQTVTLRCDPISGHDNLYWYRRVMGKEIKFLLHFVKESKQDESGMPNNRFLAERTGGTYSTLKVQPAELEDSGVYFCASSQDWGRQSTEAFFGQGTRLTVV.